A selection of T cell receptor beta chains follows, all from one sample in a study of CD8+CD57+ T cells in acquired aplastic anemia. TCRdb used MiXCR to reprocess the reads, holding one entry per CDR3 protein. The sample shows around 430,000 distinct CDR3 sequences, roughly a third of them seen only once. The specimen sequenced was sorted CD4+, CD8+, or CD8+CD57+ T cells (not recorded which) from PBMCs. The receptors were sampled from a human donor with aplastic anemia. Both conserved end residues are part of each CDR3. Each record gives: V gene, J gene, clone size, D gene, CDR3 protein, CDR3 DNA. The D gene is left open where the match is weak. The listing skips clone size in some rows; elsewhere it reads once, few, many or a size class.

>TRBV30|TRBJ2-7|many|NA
CAWRTGPYEQYF
TGTGCCTGGCGGACCGGGCCCTACGAGCAGTACTTC
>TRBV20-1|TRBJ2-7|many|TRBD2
CSASSGLAGYEQYF
TGCAGTGCTAGTAGCGGCCTAGCGGGCTACGAGCAGTACTTC
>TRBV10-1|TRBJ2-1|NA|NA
CASSDGITGDEQFF
TGCGCCAGCAGTGATGGGATTACCGGCGATGAGCAGTTCTTC
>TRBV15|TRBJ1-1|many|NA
CATSRDIAKTKNTEAFF
TGTGCCACCAGCAGAGATATCGCGAAGACAAAGAACACTGAAGCTTTCTTT
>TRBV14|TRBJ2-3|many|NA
CASSQTQVTDTQYF
TGTGCCAGCAGCCAAACACAGGTGACAGATACGCAGTATTTT
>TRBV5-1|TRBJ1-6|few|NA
CASSGGIDRERPYSPLHF
TGCGCCAGCAGCGGGGGGATTGACCGAGAAAGGCCGTATTCACCCCTCCACTTT
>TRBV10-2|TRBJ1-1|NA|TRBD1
CASSEPTGDRHTEAFF
TGCGCCAGCAGTGAGCCCACAGGGGATAGGCACACTGAAGCTTTCTTT
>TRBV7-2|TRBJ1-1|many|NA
CAINVVGNTEAFF
TGTGCCATTAATGTTGTCGGAAACACTGAAGCTTTCTTT
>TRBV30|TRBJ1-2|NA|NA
CAWSVQRGVYGYTF
TGTGCCTGGAGTGTACAAAGGGGAGTCTATGGCTACACCTTC
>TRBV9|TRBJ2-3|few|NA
CASSARGTVWTDTQYF
TGTGCCAGCAGCGCTCGGGGGACAGTTTGGACAGATACGCAGTATTTT
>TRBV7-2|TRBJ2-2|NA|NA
CASSLVTMGELFF
TGTGCCAGCAGCTTAGTTACGATGGGGGAGCTGTTTTTT
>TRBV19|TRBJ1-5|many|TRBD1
CASRRQGGSFDSNQPQHF
TGTGCCAGTAGACGACAGGGGGGCTCCTTCGATAGCAATCAGCCCCAGCATTTT
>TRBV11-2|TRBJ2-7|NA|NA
CASSVTRGKGPYEQYF
TGTGCCAGCAGCGTCACGCGGGGCAAGGGGCCCTACGAGCAGTACTTC
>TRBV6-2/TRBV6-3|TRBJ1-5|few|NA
CASSTVVQPQHF
TGTGCCAGCAGTACCGTTGTTCAGCCCCAGCATTTT
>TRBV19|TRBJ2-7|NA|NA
CASRPSRGTYEQCF
TGTGCCAGTAGACCTAGCCGCGGGACCTACGAGCAGTGCTTC
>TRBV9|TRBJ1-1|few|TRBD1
CASSPTGQTEAFF
TGTGCCAGCAGTCCGACAGGGCAAACTGAAGCTTTCTTT
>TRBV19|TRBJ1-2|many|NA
CASTVRGNYGYTF
TGTGCCAGTACCGTCCGGGGAAACTATGGCTACACCTTC
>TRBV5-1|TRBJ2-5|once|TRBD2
CASSLGLAGLQETQYF
TGCGCCAGCAGCTTGGGGCTAGCGGGTCTCCAAGAGACCCAGTACTTC
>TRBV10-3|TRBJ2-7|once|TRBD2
CAIKRDSYEQYF
TGTGCCATCAAGCGGGACTCCTACGAGCAGTACTTC
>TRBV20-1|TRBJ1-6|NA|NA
CSARLGRANSPLHF
TGCAGTGCTAGACTGGGACGGGCGAATTCGCCCCTCCACTTT
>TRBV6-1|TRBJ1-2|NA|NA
CASSEARGDGYTF
TGTGCCAGCAGTGAAGCGCGAGGTGATGGCTACACCTTC
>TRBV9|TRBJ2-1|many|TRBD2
CASSQGAGVNEQFF
TGTGCCAGCAGCCAAGGGGCGGGGGTCAATGAGCAGTTCTTC
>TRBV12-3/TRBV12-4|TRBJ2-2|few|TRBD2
CASSLAGGGELFF
TGTGCCAGCAGCCTAGCGGGGGGCGGGGAGCTGTTTTTT
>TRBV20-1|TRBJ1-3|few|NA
CSAKKPGVSGNTIYF
TGCAGTGCTAAAAAGCCAGGGGTCTCTGGAAACACCATATATTTT
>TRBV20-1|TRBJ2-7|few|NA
CSATPRSGSFRSEQYF
TGCAGTGCTACCCCTAGGTCCGGGTCTTTCCGATCCGAGCAGTACTTC
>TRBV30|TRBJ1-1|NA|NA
CAWGNGRIEAFF
TGTGCCTGGGGGAATGGACGGATTGAAGCTTTCTTT
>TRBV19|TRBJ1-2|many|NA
CASRALSDHGYTF
TGTGCCAGCCGCGCCCTCTCAGACCATGGCTACACCTTC
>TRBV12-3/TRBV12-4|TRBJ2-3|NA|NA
CASSLPGLIDTQYF
TGTGCCAGCAGTTTACCGGGACTGATAGATACGCAGTATTTT
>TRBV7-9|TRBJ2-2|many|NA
CASLAGELFF
TGTGCCAGTCTCGCCGGGGAGCTGTTTTTT
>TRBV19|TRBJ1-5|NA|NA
CASSIGQGCQPQHF
TGTGCCAGTAGTATAGGGCAGGGGTGTCAGCCCCAGCATTTT
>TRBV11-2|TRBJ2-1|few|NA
CASSPRGGGNEQFF
TGTGCCAGCAGCCCGAGAGGTGGGGGCAATGAGCAGTTCTTC
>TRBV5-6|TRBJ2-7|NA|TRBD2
CASSLGPGRSSYEQYF
TGTGCCAGCAGCTTGGGTCCCGGGAGGAGCTCCTACGAGCAGTACTTC
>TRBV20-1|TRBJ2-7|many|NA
CSARVGAGSYEQYF
TGCAGTGCTAGAGTCGGCGCAGGCTCCTACGAGCAGTACTTC